This TCR beta chain was captured in a study of regulatory T cells in long-lasting Graves disease (TCRdb year 2021). Looking at the study overall: Persistent Graves' disease was defined as antithyroid drug treatment for over 5 years with persistently positive TSH receptor autoantibodies. This study used TCR sequencing and RNA sequencing of peripheral blood to compare persistent Graves' disease patients against newly diagnosed Graves' disease patients. The study was conducted in China and was registered as a clinical trial. A total of 35 or so samples underwent TCR sequencing: 13 from persistent and some 20 from newly diagnosed Graves' disease patients. On average, persistent Graves' disease patients in the clinical cohort had been on antithyroid drugs for about 9.3 years. What the research found in general, with its limitations: Sequencing and analysis were restricted to the TCR beta chain. Compared with newly diagnosed patients, patients with persistent Graves' disease had lower TCR Shannon entropy and fewer highly expanded clones, which suggests clonal expansion. Because the primary lesion, thyroid tissue, could not be accessed, the study looked at peripheral blood alone. More public clonotypes were shared among persistent patients (2,741) than among newly diagnosed patients (roughly 1,000). The authors acknowledged the small sample size as a limitation that may reduce accuracy.

Receptors were amplified or captured by multiplex PCR. Reads for this sample came from an Illumina HiSeq 4000. TCR beta libraries were built with iRepertoire HTBI primers and Arm-PCR amplification of CDR3 regions. Before sequencing, the PCR products underwent gel purification. The original pipeline was this. A total of some 60 TRBV and under 15 TRBJ segments were identified across samples and were used for gene usage analysis of CDR3 amino acid clonotypes. COPE and FqMerger were used to merge filtered high-quality paired reads into contigs. BLAST was used to align contigs to IMGT TRBV, TRBD and TRBJ reference genes, with CDR3 defined following IMGT. Clonotypes above 0.1% frequency were classified as highly expanded clones. Repertoire diversity was measured by Shannon entropy, and V-J evenness by the Gini coefficient. A clonotype was considered public if more than one individual shared it. The public sequencing data were trimmed at Q25 with fastp and processed into clonotypes with MiXCR by TCRdb, which kept only in-frame beta chains. One record per CDR3 amino acid sequence lists the most common genes and DNA. The V and J calls follow TCRdb's processing rather than the paper's. This sample is represented by about 470,000 distinct CDR3 sequences; around 21% of them were singletons. Jointly, the top ten make up less than 9% of the sample.

This clonotype has more than one count but fewer than ten. Its binding antigen is unknown. Per-nucleotide qualities are absent, and no much larger clonotype sits a single base away. Interpreted using the paper, the time point label stands for: persistent/refractory GD, antithyroid drugs over 5 years with positive TRAb. RNA was extracted from PBMCs in TRIzol for both TCR sequencing and RNA sequencing. The diagnosis of Graves' disease was made according to American Thyroid Association guidelines. Recruitment of patients was carried out at an endocrinology department in Xi'an, China. Each patient gave around 9.2 milliliters of peripheral blood, collected in an EDTA anticoagulant tube. PBMCs were isolated by Ficoll Paque Plus density gradient separation without further T cell sorting. An Agilent 2100 Bioanalyzer and agarose gel were used to check RNA quality, while a NanoDrop 2000 measured RNA concentration.

The sequence derives from a female donor with Graves disease. Here the sequenced sample was peripheral blood mononuclear cells (PBMCs), taken when the disease was refractory, from a patient treated with antithyroid drugs.

The CDR3: CASSVGQGRGNTEAFF. The sequence in DNA is TGCGCCAGCAGCGTGGGACAGGGGAGGGGGAACACTGAAGCTTTCTTT. The chain was built from TRBV5-1 and TRBJ1-1, and 10 junctional nucleotides match TRBD1. Its CDR3 holds 16 amino acids, cysteine through phenylalanine. Solely the CDR3 DNA is kept, with 48 bases framed from the first base. At the junction V is shortened by 4 bases and J by 1 base; bases outside the gene matches: 7. The germline V gene encodes CDR1 SGHRS and CDR2 YFSETQ.